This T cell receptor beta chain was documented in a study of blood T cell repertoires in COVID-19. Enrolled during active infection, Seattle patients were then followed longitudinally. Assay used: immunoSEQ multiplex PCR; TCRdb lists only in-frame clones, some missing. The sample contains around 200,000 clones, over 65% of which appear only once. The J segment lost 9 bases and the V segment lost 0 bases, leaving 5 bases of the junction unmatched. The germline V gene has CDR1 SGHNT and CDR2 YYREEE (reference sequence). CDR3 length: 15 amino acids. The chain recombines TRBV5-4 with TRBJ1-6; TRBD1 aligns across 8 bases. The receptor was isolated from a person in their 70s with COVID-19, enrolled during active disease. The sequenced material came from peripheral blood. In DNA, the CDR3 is TGTGCCAGCAGCTTGGGGCAGGGGGCCACTTCACCCCTCCACTTT. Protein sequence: CASSLGQGATSPLHF.